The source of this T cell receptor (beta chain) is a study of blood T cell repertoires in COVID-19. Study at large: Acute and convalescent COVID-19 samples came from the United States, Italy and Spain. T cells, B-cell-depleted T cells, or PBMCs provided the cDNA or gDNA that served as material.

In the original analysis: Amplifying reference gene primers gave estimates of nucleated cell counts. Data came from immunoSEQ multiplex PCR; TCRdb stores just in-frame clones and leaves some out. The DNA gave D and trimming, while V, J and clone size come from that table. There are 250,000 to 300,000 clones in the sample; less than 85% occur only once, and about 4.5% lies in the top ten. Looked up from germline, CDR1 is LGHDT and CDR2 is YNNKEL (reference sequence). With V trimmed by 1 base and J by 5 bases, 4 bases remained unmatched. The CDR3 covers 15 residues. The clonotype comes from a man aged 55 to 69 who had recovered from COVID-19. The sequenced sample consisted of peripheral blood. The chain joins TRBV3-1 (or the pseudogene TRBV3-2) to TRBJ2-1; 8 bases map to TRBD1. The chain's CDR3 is CASSQAGTGHNEQFF. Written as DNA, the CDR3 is TGTGCCAGCAGCCAAGCGGGGACAGGACACAATGAGCAGTTCTTC.